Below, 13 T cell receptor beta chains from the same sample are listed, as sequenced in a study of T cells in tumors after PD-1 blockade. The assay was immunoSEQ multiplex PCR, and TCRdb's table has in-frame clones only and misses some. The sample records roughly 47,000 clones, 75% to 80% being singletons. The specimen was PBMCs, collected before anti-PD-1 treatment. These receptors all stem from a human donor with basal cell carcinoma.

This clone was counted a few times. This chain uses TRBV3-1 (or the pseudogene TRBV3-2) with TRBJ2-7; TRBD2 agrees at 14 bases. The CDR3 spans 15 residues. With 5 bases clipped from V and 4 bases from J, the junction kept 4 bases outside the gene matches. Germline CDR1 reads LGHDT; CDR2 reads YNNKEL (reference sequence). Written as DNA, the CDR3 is TGTGCCAGCAGCTCCAGACTAGCGGGAGGGTACGAGCAGTACTTC. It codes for CASSSRLAGGYEQYF.

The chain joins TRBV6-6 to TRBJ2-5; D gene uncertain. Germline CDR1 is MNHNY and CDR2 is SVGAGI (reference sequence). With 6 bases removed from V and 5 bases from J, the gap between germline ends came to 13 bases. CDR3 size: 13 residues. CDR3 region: CASSRLPRETQYF. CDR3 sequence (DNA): TGTGCCAGCAGCCGGTTGCCCCGGGAGACCCAGTACTTC.

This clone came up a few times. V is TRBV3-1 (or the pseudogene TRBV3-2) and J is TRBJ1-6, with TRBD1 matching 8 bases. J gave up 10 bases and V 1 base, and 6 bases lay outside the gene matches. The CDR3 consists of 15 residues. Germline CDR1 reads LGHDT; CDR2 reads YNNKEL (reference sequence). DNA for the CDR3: TGTGCCAGCAGCCAAGGGGACAGGTGGGAATCACCCCTCCACTTT. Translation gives CASSQGDRWESPLHF.

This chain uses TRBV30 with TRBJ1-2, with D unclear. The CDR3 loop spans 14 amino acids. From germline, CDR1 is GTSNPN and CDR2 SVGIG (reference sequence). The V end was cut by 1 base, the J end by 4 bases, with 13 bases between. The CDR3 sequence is CAWSESWASYGYTF. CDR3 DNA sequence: TGTGCCTGGAGTGAATCCTGGGCATCCTATGGCTACACCTTC.

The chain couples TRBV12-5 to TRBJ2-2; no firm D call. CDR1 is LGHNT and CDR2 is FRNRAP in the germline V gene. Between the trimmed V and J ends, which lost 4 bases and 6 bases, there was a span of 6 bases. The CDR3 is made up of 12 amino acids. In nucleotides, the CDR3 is TGTGCTAGTGGTTCCCCCCCCGGGGAGCTGTTTTTT. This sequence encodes CASGSPPGELFF. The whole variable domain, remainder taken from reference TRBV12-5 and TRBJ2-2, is DARVTQTPRHKVTEMGQEVTMRCQPILGHNTVFWYRQTMMQGLELLAYFRNRAPLDDSGMPKDRFSAEMPDATLATLKIQPSEPRDSAVYFCASGSPPGELFFGEGSRLTVL.

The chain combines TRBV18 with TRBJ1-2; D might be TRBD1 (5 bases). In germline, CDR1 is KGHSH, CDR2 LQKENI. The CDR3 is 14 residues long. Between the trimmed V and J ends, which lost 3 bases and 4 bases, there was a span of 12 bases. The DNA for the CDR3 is TGTGCCAGCTCACCCTCGTCAGGGAGCTATGGCTACACCTTC. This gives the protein CASSPSSGSYGYTF.

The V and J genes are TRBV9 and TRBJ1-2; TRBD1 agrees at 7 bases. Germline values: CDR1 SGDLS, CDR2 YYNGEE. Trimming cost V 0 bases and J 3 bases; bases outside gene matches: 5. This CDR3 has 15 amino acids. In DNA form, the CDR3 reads TGTGCCAGCAGCGTAGAGGGCAGGGGGTACTATGGCTACACCTTC. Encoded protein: CASSVEGRGYYGYTF.

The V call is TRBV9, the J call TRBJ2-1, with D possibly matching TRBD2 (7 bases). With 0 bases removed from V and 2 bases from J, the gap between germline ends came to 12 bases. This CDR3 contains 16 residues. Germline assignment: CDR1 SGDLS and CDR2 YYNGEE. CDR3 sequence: CASSVANGGPYNEQFF. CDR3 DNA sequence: TGTGCCAGCAGCGTAGCAAACGGGGGGCCCTACAATGAGCAGTTCTTC.

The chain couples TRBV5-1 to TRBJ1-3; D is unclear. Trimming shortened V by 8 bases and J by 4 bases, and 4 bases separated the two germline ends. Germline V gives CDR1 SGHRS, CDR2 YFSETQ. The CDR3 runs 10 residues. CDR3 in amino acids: CARGGNTIYF. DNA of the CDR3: TGCGCCAGAGGGGGAAACACCATATATTTT.

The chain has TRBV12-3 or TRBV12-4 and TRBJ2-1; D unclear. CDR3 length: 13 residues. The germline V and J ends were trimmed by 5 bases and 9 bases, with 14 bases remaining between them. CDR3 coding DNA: TGTGCCAGCAGTCCAGGACCCGCGGCTGAGCAGTTCTTC. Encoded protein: CASSPGPAAEQFF.

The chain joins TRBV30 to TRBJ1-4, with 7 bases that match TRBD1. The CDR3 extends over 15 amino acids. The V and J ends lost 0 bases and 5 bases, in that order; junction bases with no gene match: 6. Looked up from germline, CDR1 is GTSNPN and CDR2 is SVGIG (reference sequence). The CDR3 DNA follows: TGTGCCTGGAGTGTTACACCAGGGGGAAATGAAAAACTGTTTTTT. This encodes CAWSVTPGGNEKLFF.

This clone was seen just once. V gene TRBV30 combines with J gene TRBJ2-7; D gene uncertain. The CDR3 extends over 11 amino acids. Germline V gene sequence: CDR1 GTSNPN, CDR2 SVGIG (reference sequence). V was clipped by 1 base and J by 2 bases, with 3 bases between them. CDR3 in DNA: TGTGCCTGGAGTGGGCCCTACGAGCAGTACTTC. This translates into CAWSGPYEQYF.

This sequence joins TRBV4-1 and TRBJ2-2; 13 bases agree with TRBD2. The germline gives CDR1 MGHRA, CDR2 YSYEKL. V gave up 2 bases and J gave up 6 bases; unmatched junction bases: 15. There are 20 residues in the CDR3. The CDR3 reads CASSQKKGLAGIKPPGELFF. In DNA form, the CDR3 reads TGCGCCAGCAGCCAAAAAAAGGGACTAGCGGGGATAAAACCACCCGGGGAGCTGTTTTTT.